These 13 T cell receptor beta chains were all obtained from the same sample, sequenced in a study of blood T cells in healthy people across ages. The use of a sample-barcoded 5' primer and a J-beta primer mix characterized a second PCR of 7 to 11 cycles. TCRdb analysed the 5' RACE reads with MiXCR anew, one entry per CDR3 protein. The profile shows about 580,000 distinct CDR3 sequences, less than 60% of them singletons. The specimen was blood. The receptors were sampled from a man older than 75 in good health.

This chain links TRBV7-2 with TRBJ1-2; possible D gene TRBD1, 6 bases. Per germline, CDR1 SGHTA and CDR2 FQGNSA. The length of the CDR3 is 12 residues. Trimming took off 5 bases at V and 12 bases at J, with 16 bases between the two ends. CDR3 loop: CASSEDRWGHTF. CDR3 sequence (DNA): TGTGCCAGCAGCGAAGACAGGTGGGGCCACACCTTC.

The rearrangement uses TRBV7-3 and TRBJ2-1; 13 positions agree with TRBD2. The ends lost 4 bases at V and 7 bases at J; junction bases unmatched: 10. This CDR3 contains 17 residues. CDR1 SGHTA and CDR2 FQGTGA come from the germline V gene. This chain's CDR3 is CASSSRTSGRIVNEQFF. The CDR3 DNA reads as TGTGCCAGCAGCTCCCGGACTAGCGGGAGAATAGTGAATGAGCAGTTCTTC.

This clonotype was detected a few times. The CDR3 DNA sequence: TGTGCCAGCACCACTAGGAACGAGCAGTACTTC. This gives the protein CASTTRNEQYF. This rearrangement joins TRBV6-2 or TRBV6-3 to TRBJ2-7; D is possibly TRBD2 (5 bases). The germline V gene has CDR1 MNHEY and CDR2 SVGEGT. The CDR3 loop spans 11 amino acids. Trimming took 7 bases from V and 5 from J, leaving 9 bases between them.

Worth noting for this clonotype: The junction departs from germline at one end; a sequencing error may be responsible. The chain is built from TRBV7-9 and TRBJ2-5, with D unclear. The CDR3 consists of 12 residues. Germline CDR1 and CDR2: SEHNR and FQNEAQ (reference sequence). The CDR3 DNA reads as TGTGCCGGCAGCTTAACCCGCACAGAGCAGTACTTC. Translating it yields CAGSLTRTEQYF.

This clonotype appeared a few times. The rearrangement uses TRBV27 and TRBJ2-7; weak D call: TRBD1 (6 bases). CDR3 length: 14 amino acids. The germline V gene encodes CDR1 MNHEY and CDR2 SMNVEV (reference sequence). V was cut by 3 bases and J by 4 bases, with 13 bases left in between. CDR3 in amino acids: CASSFGTTPYEQYF. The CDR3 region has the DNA TGTGCCAGCAGTTTCGGGACAACACCTTACGAGCAGTACTTC.

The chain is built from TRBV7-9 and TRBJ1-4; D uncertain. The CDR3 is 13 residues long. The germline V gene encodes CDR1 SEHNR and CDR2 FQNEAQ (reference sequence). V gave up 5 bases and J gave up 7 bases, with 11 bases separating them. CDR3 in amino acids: CASSKTEGEKLFF. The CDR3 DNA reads TGTGCCAGCAGCAAAACGGAGGGTGAAAAACTGTTTTTT.

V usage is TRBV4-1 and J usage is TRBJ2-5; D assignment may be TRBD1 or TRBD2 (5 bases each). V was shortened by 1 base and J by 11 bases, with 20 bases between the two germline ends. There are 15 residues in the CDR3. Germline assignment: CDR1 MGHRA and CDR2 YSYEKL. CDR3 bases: TGCGCCAGCAGCCAAGGGGGGTTCCTCTACAATGAGCAGTACTTC. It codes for CASSQGGFLYNEQYF.

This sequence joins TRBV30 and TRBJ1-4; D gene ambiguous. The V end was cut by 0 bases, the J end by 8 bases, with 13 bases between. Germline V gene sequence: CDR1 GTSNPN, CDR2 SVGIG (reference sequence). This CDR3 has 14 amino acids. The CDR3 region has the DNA TGTGCCTGGAGTGTACTGGCAGCCGCCGAAAAACTGTTTTTT. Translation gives CAWSVLAAAEKLFF.

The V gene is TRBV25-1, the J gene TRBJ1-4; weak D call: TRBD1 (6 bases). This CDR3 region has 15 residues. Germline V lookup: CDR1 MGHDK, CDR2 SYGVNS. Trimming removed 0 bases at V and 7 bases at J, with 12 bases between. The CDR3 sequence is CASSEYAGGGEKLFF. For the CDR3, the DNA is TGTGCCAGCAGTGAATATGCGGGGGGCGGTGAAAAACTGTTTTTT.

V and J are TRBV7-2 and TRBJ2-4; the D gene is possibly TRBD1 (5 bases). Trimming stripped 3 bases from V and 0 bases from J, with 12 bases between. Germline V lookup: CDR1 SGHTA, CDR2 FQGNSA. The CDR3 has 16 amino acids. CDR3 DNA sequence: TGTGCCAGCAGCTTTGGGCCAGGGCAAGCCAAAAACATTCAGTACTTC. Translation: CASSFGPGQAKNIQYF.

CDR3 bases: TGCAGCGTTGGAGGACAGGCGCCGAGGGGAGGGCTCACAGATACGCAGTATTTT. Protein: CSVGGQAPRGGLTDTQYF. V gene TRBV29-1 combines with J gene TRBJ2-3; D is possibly TRBD1 or TRBD2 (7 bases each). The V gene's germline CDR1 is SQVTM and CDR2 ANQGSEA. V lost 4 bases to trimming and J lost 2 bases, with 25 bases between them. This CDR3 has 18 residues.

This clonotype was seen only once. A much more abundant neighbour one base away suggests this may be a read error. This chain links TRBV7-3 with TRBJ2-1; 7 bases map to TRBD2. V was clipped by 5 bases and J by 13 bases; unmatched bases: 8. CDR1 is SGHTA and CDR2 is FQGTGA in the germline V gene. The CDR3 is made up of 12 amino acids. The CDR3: CASSPRRGVQFF. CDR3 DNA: TGTGCCAGCAGCCCTCGACGGGGGGTCCAGTTCTTC. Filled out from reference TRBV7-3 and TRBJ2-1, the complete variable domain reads GAGVSQTPSNKVTEKGKYVELRCDPISGHTALYWYRQSLGQGPEFLIYFQGTGAADDSGLPNDRFFAVRPEGSVSTLKIQRTERGDSAVYLCASSPRRGVQFFGPGTRLTVL.

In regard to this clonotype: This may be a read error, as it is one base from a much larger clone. The CDR3 nucleotides read TGCAGTGCTGGGGGCGGAGAGGCCAACGTCCTGACTTTC. Translating it yields CSAGGGEANVLTF. V gene TRBV20-1 combines with J gene TRBJ2-6, with D possibly being TRBD1 (6 bases). Germline loops: CDR1 DFQATT, CDR2 SNEGSKA (reference sequence). The V and J ends lost 5 bases and 6 bases respectively, with 11 bases between them. This CDR3 region has 13 residues.